These 25 T cell receptor beta chains came from one sample sequenced in a study of CD8 T cells in Susac syndrome. Roughly 0.5 to 1 ug RNA was reverse transcribed with random hexamers. Using its own MiXCR run on the immunoSEQ multiplex PCR reads, TCRdb lists one record per CDR3 protein. The repertoire has approximately 230,000 distinct CDR3 sequences, around 93% of them found once; the top ten carry around 0.072%. Sample: CD4+ T cells from PBMCs. The receptors stem from a human donor with multiple sclerosis.

V usage is TRBV12-3 or TRBV12-4 and J usage is TRBJ1-5, with TRBD1 identical over 7 bases. V shed 7 bases and J 3 bases; nucleotides not matched to a gene: 9. The CDR3 has 15 residues. The CDR3 coding sequence is TGTGCCAGCAAGCAGGGGACAGCCGTCAATCAGCCCCAGCATTTT. Its translation is CASKQGTAVNQPQHF.

This chain uses TRBV3-1 with TRBJ2-1, with 10 bases lining up with TRBD2. V was pared by 1 base and J by 2 bases, with 8 bases of the junction left unmatched. Germline V lookup: CDR1 LGHDT, CDR2 YNNKEL (reference sequence). This CDR3 spans 18 amino acids. The CDR3 loop reads CASSQVASGRGTYNEQFF. The CDR3 bases are TGTGCCAGCAGCCAAGTGGCTAGCGGGAGAGGGACCTACAATGAGCAGTTCTTC.

The chain combines TRBV7-6 with TRBJ2-7; unclear D gene. The CDR3 loop spans 15 amino acids. The V gene's germline CDR1 is SGHVS and CDR2 FNYEAQ. V lost 3 bases, J lost 1 base, and 13 bases lay in between. The CDR3: CASSLKLDNSYEQYF. In DNA form, the CDR3 reads TGTGCCAGCAGCTTGAAGCTTGACAATTCCTACGAGCAGTACTTC. The variable domain in full, with the rest retrieved from reference TRBV7-6 and TRBJ2-7, is GAGVSQSPRYKVTKRGQDVALRCDPISGHVSLYWYRQALGQGPEFLTYFNYEAQQDKSGLPNDRFSAERPEGSISTLTIQRTEQRDSAMYRCASSLKLDNSYEQYFGPGTRLTVT.

The rearrangement uses TRBV7-2 and TRBJ1-2; 7 positions agree with TRBD1. Germline V lookup: CDR1 SGHTA, CDR2 FQGNSA. The CDR3 runs 16 residues. V shed 5 bases, J shed 0 bases, and the junction held 9 bases outside the gene matches. CDR3 region: CASSGNMDRSNYGYTF. CDR3 DNA: TGTGCCAGCAGCGGGAATATGGACAGGTCTAACTATGGCTACACCTTC. Using reference TRBV7-2 and TRBJ1-2 for the parts outside the CDR3, the full variable domain is GAGVSQSPSNKVTEKGKDVELRCDPISGHTALYWYRQSLGQGLEFLIYFQGNSAPDKSGLPSDRFSAERTGGSVSTLTIQRTQQEDSAVYLCASSGNMDRSNYGYTFGSGTRLTVV.

The chain uses TRBV29-1 and TRBJ1-1, with D tentatively TRBD1 (5 bases). Trimming took 7 bases from V and 1 from J, leaving 10 bases between them. Germline V gives CDR1 SQVTM, CDR2 ANQGSEA. The length of the CDR3 is 12 residues. Here the CDR3 DNA reads TGCAGCGGAGACGGGGGGAACACTGAAGCTTTCTTT. It specifies CSGDGGNTEAFF.

The rearrangement joins TRBV20-1 to TRBJ2-1; 9 nucleotides agree with TRBD2. Germline loops: CDR1 DFQATT, CDR2 SNEGSKA (reference sequence). CDR3 length equals 15 residues. Trimming removed 6 bases from V and 2 bases from J; junction bases left unmatched: 8. The CDR3 protein is CSAPNEREAYNEQFF. In nucleotides, the CDR3 is TGCAGTGCCCCGAACGAGCGGGAGGCCTACAATGAGCAGTTCTTC.

The chain joins TRBV18 to TRBJ2-7; D is perhaps TRBD1 (5 bases). CDR3 length: 14 residues. Germline CDR1 KGHSH, CDR2 LQKENI. Trimming cost V 2 bases and J 1 base, with 9 bases left between them. CDR3 loop: CASSPNRWSYEQYF. CDR3 sequence (DNA): TGTGCCAGCTCACCAAACAGGTGGTCCTACGAGCAGTACTTC.

The V gene is TRBV5-1, the J gene TRBJ2-2; TRBD1 might be the D (6 bases). The CDR3 contains 17 residues. Per the germline V gene, CDR1 is SGHRS and CDR2 is YFSETQ. V was cut by 0 bases and J by 7 bases, with 19 bases left in between. Here the CDR3 reads CASSLDWQGTRRGELFF. CDR3 in DNA: TGCGCCAGCAGCTTGGATTGGCAGGGGACCCGACGCGGGGAGCTGTTTTTT. Supplemented by reference TRBV5-1 and TRBJ2-2, the full variable domain reads KAGVTQTPRYLIKTRGQQVTLSCSPISGHRSVSWYQQTPGQGLQFLFEYFSETQRNKGNFPGRFSGRQFSNSRSEMNVSTLELGDSALYLCASSLDWQGTRRGELFFGEGSRLTVL.

The chain has TRBV3-1 and TRBJ2-3; 12 nucleotides align to TRBD2. V trimming: 1 base; J trimming: 7 bases; junction bases outside the gene matches: 0. Germline CDR1 is LGHDT and CDR2 is YNNKEL (reference sequence). The CDR3 runs to 14 residues. CDR3 nucleotides: TGTGCCAGCAGCCAAGGGACTAGCGGGAATACGCAGTATTTT. Encoded protein: CASSQGTSGNTQYF.

V is TRBV2 and J is TRBJ2-1; D is perhaps TRBD2 (6 bases). Trimming left V 6 bases short and J 10 bases short, with 19 bases between. CDR3 length equals 14 residues. Germline V gene sequence: CDR1 SNHLY, CDR2 FYNNEI. The CDR3 bases are TGTGCCAGCAGACTCAGCCGGGGGTCTTGGGAGCAGTTCTTC. This sequence encodes CASRLSRGSWEQFF. The full variable domain, completed using reference TRBV2 and TRBJ2-1, is EPEVTQTPSHQVTQMGQEVILRCVPISNHLYFYWYRQILGQKVEFLVSFYNNEISEKSEIFDDQFSVERPDGSNFTLKIRSTKLEDSAMYFCASRLSRGSWEQFFGPGTRLTVL.

The chain uses TRBV7-2 and TRBJ1-4; no clear D gene. The CDR3 runs 12 residues. V was pared by 4 bases and J by 10 bases, with 10 bases between. Germline V gene sequence: CDR1 SGHTA, CDR2 FQGNSA. CDR3 DNA: TGTGCCAGCAGCTCTCTAGGCGGAAAACTGTTTTTT. This sequence encodes CASSSLGGKLFF.

The genes are TRBV3-1 and TRBJ1-2; D ambiguous. Germline CDR1 and CDR2: LGHDT and YNNKEL (reference sequence). Trimming removed 3 bases from V and 6 bases from J, with 11 bases in between. CDR3 length: 13 amino acids. CDR3 nucleotide sequence: TGTGCCAGCAGCCATCTAGGAGCGGATGGCTACACCTTC. This encodes CASSHLGADGYTF.

The J gene is TRBJ2-5, the V gene TRBV30; tentative D call: TRBD2 (5 bases). Germline-derived CDR1 and CDR2 are GTSNPN and SVGIG (reference sequence). The CDR3 runs to 12 residues. The V end lost 0 bases, the J end lost 5 bases, and 7 bases lay between the germline ends. In nucleotides, the CDR3 is TGTGCCTGGAGTGTACTAGAGGAGACCCAGTACTTC. Translation: CAWSVLEETQYF.

This clonotype was seen just once. The chain has TRBV3-1 and TRBJ2-5, with TRBD2 matching over 7 bases. CDR1 is LGHDT and CDR2 is YNNKEL in the germline V gene (reference sequence). V lost 4 bases and J lost 5; bases outside the gene matches: 13. CDR3 length equals 16 residues. The CDR3: CASSLPGLPVGETQYF. Here the CDR3 DNA reads TGTGCCAGCAGCCTCCCGGGACTACCCGTTGGGGAGACCCAGTACTTC.

V and J are TRBV7-9 and TRBJ1-6, with D maybe TRBD1 (6 bases). The CDR3 runs to 16 residues. The ends were cut back, 5 bases at V and 9 bases at J, with 20 bases in the middle. Germline-derived CDR1 and CDR2 are SEHNR and FQNEAQ (reference sequence). The CDR3 here is CASSLGQFSPISPLHF. The CDR3 nucleotides read TGTGCCAGCAGCCTAGGACAGTTCTCTCCTATTTCACCCCTCCACTTT.

The chain recombines TRBV4-1 with TRBJ2-4; D may be TRBD2 (6 bases). This CDR3 is 17 amino acids long. Trimming removed 1 base from V and 2 bases from J, with 15 bases in between. The germline CDR1 and CDR2 sequences are MGHRA and YSYEKL. CDR3 nucleotides: TGCGCCAGCAGCCAAGTTCTCGGAGGGGTGCCCAAAAACATTCAGTACTTC. Protein product: CASSQVLGGVPKNIQYF.

This chain joins TRBV19 and TRBJ1-2, with 11 bases that match TRBD1. The CDR3 totals 13 residues. Germline-derived CDR1 and CDR2 are LNHDA and SQIVND (reference sequence). The V and J ends lost 7 bases and 4 bases, in that order; junction bases with no gene match: 2. This chain's CDR3 is CASTDRGLYGYTF. CDR3 DNA sequence: TGTGCCAGTACGGACAGGGGGCTCTATGGCTACACCTTC.

The V gene is TRBV6-1, the J gene TRBJ1-5; D is unresolved. The germline gives CDR1 MNHNS, CDR2 SASEGT. The CDR3 loop spans 14 amino acids. V shed 4 bases and J shed 1 base, with 8 bases lying between them. Written as DNA, the CDR3 is TGTGCCAGCAGTGTGGGGAGGAGCAATCAGCCCCAGCATTTT. This sequence encodes CASSVGRSNQPQHF.

The chain carries TRBV6-5 and TRBJ1-2; perhaps TRBD1 as D (6 bases). CDR3 length: 12 amino acids. Germline V lookup: CDR1 MNHEY, CDR2 SVGAGI. V lost 8 bases and J lost 4, with 11 bases in between. The CDR3 protein is CASAPRGYGYTF. CDR3 in DNA: TGTGCCAGCGCCCCCAGGGGCTATGGCTACACCTTC.

The genes are TRBV6-5 and TRBJ1-4; D may be TRBD1 (6 bases). Deletions cut 4 bases from V and 8 bases from J, with 17 bases between. In germline, CDR1 is MNHEY, CDR2 SVGAGI. The CDR3 sequence is 15 residues long. CDR3 sequence reads: CASSSRGPPGEKLFF. CDR3 coding DNA: TGTGCCAGCAGTTCCCGGGGGCCCCCGGGGGAAAAACTGTTTTTT.

For this clonotype: At one end the junction does not follow the germline gene, possibly because of a read error. This chain connects TRBV29-1 to TRBJ1-2; no clear D gene. CDR1 is SQVTM, CDR2 ANQGSEA, per germline. The CDR3 has 8 residues. CDR3 DNA sequence: TGCAGCGCGGACCTAGCGGCCTTC. This codes for CSADLAAF.

CDR3 protein: CASSPSGIDAYEQYV. CDR3 nucleotide sequence: TGCGCCAGCAGTCCAAGCGGGATAGATGCCTACGAGCAGTACGTC. V gene TRBV23-1 combines with J gene TRBJ2-7; 7 bases are shared with TRBD2. TRBV23-1 is flagged as an ORF with uncertain function. V shed 4 bases and J 2 bases; nucleotides not matched to a gene: 8. The CDR3 consists of 15 residues.

The V and J genes are TRBV6-1 and TRBJ1-5; D is ambiguous. The CDR3 is 14 amino acids. The germline gives CDR1 MNHNS, CDR2 SASEGT. V shed 6 bases and J shed 3 bases, with 12 bases lying between them. In DNA form, the CDR3 reads TGTGCCAGCAGCCTAGTCCCGGACAATCAGCCCCAGCATTTT. Protein: CASSLVPDNQPQHF.

The count of this clonotype is one. V is TRBV3-1 and J is TRBJ1-1, with D maybe TRBD1 (5 bases). The CDR3 extends over 17 amino acids. The germline V gene encodes CDR1 LGHDT and CDR2 YNNKEL (reference sequence). V lost 1 base, J lost 1 base, and 16 bases lay in between. The CDR3 here is CASSQVGGRGTNTEAFF. CDR3 coding DNA: TGTGCCAGCAGCCAAGTGGGAGGGAGGGGCACGAACACTGAAGCTTTCTTT.

This clonotype showed up just once. V gene TRBV20-1 combines with J gene TRBJ2-1, with 12 bases matching TRBD2. V lost 6 bases, J lost 2 bases, and 5 bases stayed unmatched. This CDR3 is 15 amino acids long. Germline assignment: CDR1 DFQATT and CDR2 SNEGSKA (reference sequence). The CDR3 region is CSARRTSGTYNEQFF. CDR3 DNA: TGCAGTGCCAGAAGGACTAGCGGGACCTACAATGAGCAGTTCTTC.